This T cell receptor beta chain was found in a study of T cells in Graves' hyperthyroidism and ophthalmopathy. V lost 2 bases and J lost 7, with 12 bases in between. Germline V gene data show CDR1 as MNHNY and CDR2 as SVGAGI (reference sequence). The CDR3 has 14 amino acids. This clonotype was counted ten times or more. There were TCR beta CDR3 regions amplified from RNA transcripts. HTBI primers were used for first-round RT-PCR of the TCR CDR3. TCRdb re-analysed the multiplex PCR reads in MiXCR, keeping a single row per CDR3 protein. The sample yields a few hundred thousand distinct CDR3 sequences, 35% to 55% seen once.

The sequence came from a woman aged 18 to 35 with Graves' hyperthyroidism. The gene calls are TRBV6-6 and TRBJ1-5; no definite D call. The specimen was peripheral blood or thyroid tissue (not recorded which). CDR3 nucleotide sequence: TGTGCCAGCAGTTACAGCGGGGTAGGGCAGCCCCAGCATTTT. This encodes CASSYSGVGQPQHF.